The source of this TCR beta chain is a study of T cell responses to AZD1222 COVID-19 vaccine. Regarding the study as a whole: White British donors predominated, females outnumbered males, and clonal diversity was possibly underestimated.

In the case of this clone: Antigen: not known.

The table came from immunoSEQ multiplex PCR; TCRdb's copy has only in-frame clones and leaves some out. The sample holds around 130,000 clones, 88% seen once. Germline V gives CDR1 SNHLY, CDR2 FYNNEI. This CDR3 contains 13 residues. Trimming cost V 8 bases and J 2 bases, with 12 bases left between them. The source is an adult who received the AZD1222 COVID-19 vaccine. The chain employs TRBV2 and TRBJ2-5; tentatively, D is TRBD1 (6 bases). Sequenced material: peripheral blood, taken 28 days after the second AZD1222 dose. The CDR3 coding sequence is TGTGCCAGCTTGAGGGGGATACAAGAGACCCAGTACTTC. Amino acids: CASLRGIQETQYF.